This T cell receptor (beta chain) derives from a study of blood T cell repertoires in COVID-19. Overall study: Nucleic acid was either cDNA or gDNA, and it came from T cells, B-cell-depleted T cells, or PBMCs.

The authors' processing: Estimation of nucleated cell counts was performed using reference gene primer amplification. Some clones are missing from TCRdb's copy, which holds only in-frame ones; the method was immunoSEQ multiplex PCR. V, J and clone size are those of that table, while D and trimming were read from the DNA. The data contain about 250,000 clones, nearly 90% of them singletons. Germline CDR1 SNHLY, CDR2 FYNNEI. Losses at the gene ends were 1 base for V and 7 bases for J; bases not matched to a gene: 0. This CDR3 spans 12 amino acids. The source material was peripheral blood. The receptor's source is a young man with active or convalescent COVID-19. This sequence joins TRBV2 and TRBJ1-2; 7 nucleotides agree with TRBD1. Here the CDR3 reads CASSEDRGGYTF. CDR3 DNA: TGTGCCAGCAGTGAAGACAGGGGTGGCTACACCTTC. Full variable domain (missing parts from reference TRBV2 and TRBJ1-2): EPEVTQTPSHQVTQMGQEVILRCVPISNHLYFYWYRQILGQKVEFLVSFYNNEISEKSEIFDDQFSVERPDGSNFTLKIRSTKLEDSAMYFCASSEDRGGYTFGSGTRLTVV.